This entry lists 18 T cell receptor beta chains sequenced from one sample in a study of blood T cell repertoires in COVID-19. TCRdb's table, derived via immunoSEQ multiplex PCR, lists solely in-frame clones and lacks some. The sample consists of roughly 500,000 clones, roughly 90% of them appearing once. The sequenced sample consisted of PBMCs or T cells enriched from blood (not recorded which). The receptors stem from a woman in her thirties or forties who had recovered from COVID-19.

The V and J genes are TRBV6-2 or TRBV6-3 and TRBJ2-1; TRBD1 is a possible D gene (5 bases). CDR3 length: 12 residues. Germline values: CDR1 MNHEY, CDR2 SVGEGT. V lost 4 bases to trimming and J lost 9 bases, with 10 bases between them. CDR3 amino acids: CASSFIRGEQFF. CDR3 nucleotides: TGTGCCAGCAGTTTTATAAGGGGTGAGCAGTTCTTC.

CDR3 in DNA: TGCAGTGCTAGTGTGGACAAATCAAACACTGAAGCTTTCTTT. It translates to CSASVDKSNTEAFF. The chain is built from TRBV20-1 and TRBJ1-1; D perhaps matches TRBD1 (5 bases). CDR3 length: 14 amino acids. Germline V lookup: CDR1 DFQATT, CDR2 SNEGSKA (reference sequence). Trimming left V 3 bases short and J 2 bases short, with 13 bases between.

The rearrangement links TRBV18 to TRBJ1-2; D ambiguous. V was clipped by 2 bases and J by 1 base, with 14 bases between them. Germline V CDR1 and CDR2: KGHSH, LQKENI. This CDR3 has 16 residues. Written as DNA, the CDR3 is TGTGCCAGCTCACCATTACAGATTGCACTTAACTATGGCTACACCTTC. Residues: CASSPLQIALNYGYTF.

This clone was seen a single time. The gene calls are TRBV18 and TRBJ1-1; 10 bases are a match to TRBD1. Germline V gene lookup returns CDR1 KGHSH and CDR2 LQKENI. The CDR3 spans 14 residues. V shed 3 bases and J 4 bases; nucleotides not matched to a gene: 2. CDR3 sequence (DNA): TGTGCCAGCTCACCTAGGACAGGGGGCACTGAAGCTTTCTTT. Translating gives CASSPRTGGTEAFF.

V usage is TRBV7-2 and J usage is TRBJ2-3; D is ambiguous. In germline, CDR1 is SGHTA, CDR2 FQGNSA. Trimming took 0 bases from V and 0 from J, leaving 4 bases between them. The CDR3 extends over 14 amino acids. The CDR3 nucleotides read TGTGCCAGCAGCTTAGCCCCTAGCACAGATACGCAGTATTTT. It translates to CASSLAPSTDTQYF.

Here the CDR3 reads CASSYARTNTGELFF. The CDR3 nucleotides are TGTGCCAGCAGTTACGCCAGAACGAACACCGGGGAGCTGTTTTTT. The chain has TRBV6-5 and TRBJ2-2; D remains ambiguous. Trimming took 2 bases from V and 0 from J, leaving 7 bases between them. The CDR3 has 15 amino acids. Per germline, CDR1 MNHEY and CDR2 SVGAGI.

The chain has TRBV28 and TRBJ2-4, with D possibly matching TRBD1 (5 bases). The CDR3 runs to 13 residues. CDR1 is MDHEN and CDR2 is SYDVKM in the germline V gene. Trimming removed 5 bases at V and 5 bases at J, with 10 bases between. The CDR3 protein is CASSLGQENIQYF. Written as DNA, the CDR3 is TGTGCCAGCAGTCTTGGACAAGAAAACATTCAGTACTTC.

This clone came up once. This chain joins TRBV19 and TRBJ1-1, with TRBD1 matching over 7 bases. This CDR3 spans 14 amino acids. CDR1 and CDR2 from the germline V gene are LNHDA and SQIVND (reference sequence). With 3 bases clipped from V and 1 base from J, the junction kept 2 bases outside the gene matches. The CDR3 nucleotides are TGTGCCAGTAGTATGACAGGGCGGAACACTGAAGCTTTCTTT. Translated, it gives CASSMTGRNTEAFF.

This chain joins TRBV30 and TRBJ1-6, with 7 bases that match TRBD1. CDR1 is GTSNPN and CDR2 is SVGIG in the germline V gene (reference sequence). V shed 0 bases and J 0 bases; nucleotides not matched to a gene: 11. The CDR3 covers 19 residues. CDR3 amino acids: CAWSVPTDRDSSYNSPLHF. The DNA of the CDR3 is TGTGCCTGGAGTGTGCCCACCGACAGGGACAGCTCCTATAATTCACCCCTCCACTTT.

The V gene is TRBV9, the J gene TRBJ1-1; D is perhaps TRBD1 (5 bases). This CDR3 region has 14 residues. V was clipped by 2 bases and J by 1 base, with 9 bases between them. The germline CDR1 and CDR2 sequences are SGDLS and YYNGEE. CDR3 region: CASSVGPGNTEAFF. CDR3 sequence (DNA): TGTGCCAGCAGCGTGGGGCCGGGGAACACTGAAGCTTTCTTT.

This sequence joins TRBV19 and TRBJ1-3; 7 positions match TRBD1. This CDR3 contains 13 residues. J gave up 5 bases and V 5 bases, and 3 bases lay outside the gene matches. CDR1 is LNHDA and CDR2 is SQIVND in the germline V gene (reference sequence). The CDR3 loop reads CASSRDSRNTIYF. The CDR3 bases are TGTGCCAGTAGTCGGGACAGCCGAAACACCATATATTTT. The full variable domain, rest sourced from reference TRBV19 and TRBJ1-3, is DGGITQSPKYLFRKEGQNVTLSCEQNLNHDAMYWYRQDPGQGLRLIYYSQIVNDFQKGDIAEGYSVSREKKESFPLTVTSAQKNPTAFYLCASSRDSRNTIYFGEGSWLTVV.

The rearrangement uses TRBV27 and TRBJ2-2; 7 nucleotides align to TRBD1. The CDR3 has 16 residues. Germline trimming cut 4 bases from V and 0 bases from J; bases unmatched to any gene: 5. Germline V lookup: CDR1 MNHEY, CDR2 SMNVEV (reference sequence). CDR3 DNA: TGTGCCAGCAGTTCCTACAGGGGTTCGAACACCGGGGAGCTGTTTTTT. Translating gives CASSSYRGSNTGELFF.

The chain couples TRBV21-1 to TRBJ1-1; TRBD1 was called by the table and not checked on the DNA. TRBV21-1 is described as a pseudogene. The CDR3 is 17 amino acids. CDR3 sequence reads: CASSTTGTPTMNTEAFF. CDR3 bases: TGTGCCAGCAGCACCACCGGGACACCTACTATGAACACTGAAGCTTTCTTT.

As to this clone: A much larger clone sits a single nucleotide away, making a read error possible. The same CDR3 is also encoded by other DNA sequences in this sample. The chain joins TRBV12-3 or TRBV12-4 to TRBJ1-1, with a possible D match to TRBD1 (5 bases). This CDR3 is built from 13 residues. The germline V and J ends were trimmed by 0 bases and 5 bases, with 7 bases remaining between them. CDR3 loop: CASSLAGATEAFF. The CDR3 bases are TGTGCCAGCAGTTTAGCAGGGGCAACTGAAGCTTTCTTT.

The gene calls are TRBV5-4 and TRBJ2-1; possibly TRBD2 for D (5 bases). The V and J ends lost 0 bases and 3 bases respectively, with 13 bases between them. The length of the CDR3 is 16 residues. The germline CDR1 and CDR2 sequences are SGHNT and YYREEE (reference sequence). The CDR3 nucleotides read TGTGCCAGCAGCTTGGGAGGCGGCGGGTACTACAATGAGCAGTTCTTC. Its protein is CASSLGGGGYYNEQFF.

There are a few counts of this clone. The genes are TRBV10-3 and TRBJ1-5, with 10 positions matching TRBD1. Germline CDR1 and CDR2: ENHRY and SYGVKD. V dropped 10 bases and J dropped 5; count of bases not matched to a gene: 5. There are 13 residues in the CDR3. The CDR3 loop is CATGTGDDQPQHF. As DNA, the CDR3 is TGTGCCACCGGGACAGGGGACGATCAGCCCCAGCATTTT.

The chain uses TRBV7-2 and TRBJ2-7; D is perhaps TRBD2 (5 bases). CDR3 length: 15 amino acids. The V end lost 1 base, the J end lost 0 bases, and 10 bases lay between the germline ends. CDR1 SGHTA and CDR2 FQGNSA come from the germline V gene. DNA of the CDR3: TGTGCCAGCAGCTTAGACAGCCGGGGCTCCTACGAGCAGTACTTC. It translates to CASSLDSRGSYEQYF.

This chain uses TRBV7-2 with TRBJ2-2, with D unclear. V lost 3 bases, J lost 7 bases, and 9 bases lay in between. The CDR3 is made up of 13 amino acids. CDR1 SGHTA and CDR2 FQGNSA come from the germline V gene. DNA of the CDR3: TGTGCCAGCAGCTTCAGGTTTGGCGGGGAGCTGTTTTTT. Its translation: CASSFRFGGELFF.